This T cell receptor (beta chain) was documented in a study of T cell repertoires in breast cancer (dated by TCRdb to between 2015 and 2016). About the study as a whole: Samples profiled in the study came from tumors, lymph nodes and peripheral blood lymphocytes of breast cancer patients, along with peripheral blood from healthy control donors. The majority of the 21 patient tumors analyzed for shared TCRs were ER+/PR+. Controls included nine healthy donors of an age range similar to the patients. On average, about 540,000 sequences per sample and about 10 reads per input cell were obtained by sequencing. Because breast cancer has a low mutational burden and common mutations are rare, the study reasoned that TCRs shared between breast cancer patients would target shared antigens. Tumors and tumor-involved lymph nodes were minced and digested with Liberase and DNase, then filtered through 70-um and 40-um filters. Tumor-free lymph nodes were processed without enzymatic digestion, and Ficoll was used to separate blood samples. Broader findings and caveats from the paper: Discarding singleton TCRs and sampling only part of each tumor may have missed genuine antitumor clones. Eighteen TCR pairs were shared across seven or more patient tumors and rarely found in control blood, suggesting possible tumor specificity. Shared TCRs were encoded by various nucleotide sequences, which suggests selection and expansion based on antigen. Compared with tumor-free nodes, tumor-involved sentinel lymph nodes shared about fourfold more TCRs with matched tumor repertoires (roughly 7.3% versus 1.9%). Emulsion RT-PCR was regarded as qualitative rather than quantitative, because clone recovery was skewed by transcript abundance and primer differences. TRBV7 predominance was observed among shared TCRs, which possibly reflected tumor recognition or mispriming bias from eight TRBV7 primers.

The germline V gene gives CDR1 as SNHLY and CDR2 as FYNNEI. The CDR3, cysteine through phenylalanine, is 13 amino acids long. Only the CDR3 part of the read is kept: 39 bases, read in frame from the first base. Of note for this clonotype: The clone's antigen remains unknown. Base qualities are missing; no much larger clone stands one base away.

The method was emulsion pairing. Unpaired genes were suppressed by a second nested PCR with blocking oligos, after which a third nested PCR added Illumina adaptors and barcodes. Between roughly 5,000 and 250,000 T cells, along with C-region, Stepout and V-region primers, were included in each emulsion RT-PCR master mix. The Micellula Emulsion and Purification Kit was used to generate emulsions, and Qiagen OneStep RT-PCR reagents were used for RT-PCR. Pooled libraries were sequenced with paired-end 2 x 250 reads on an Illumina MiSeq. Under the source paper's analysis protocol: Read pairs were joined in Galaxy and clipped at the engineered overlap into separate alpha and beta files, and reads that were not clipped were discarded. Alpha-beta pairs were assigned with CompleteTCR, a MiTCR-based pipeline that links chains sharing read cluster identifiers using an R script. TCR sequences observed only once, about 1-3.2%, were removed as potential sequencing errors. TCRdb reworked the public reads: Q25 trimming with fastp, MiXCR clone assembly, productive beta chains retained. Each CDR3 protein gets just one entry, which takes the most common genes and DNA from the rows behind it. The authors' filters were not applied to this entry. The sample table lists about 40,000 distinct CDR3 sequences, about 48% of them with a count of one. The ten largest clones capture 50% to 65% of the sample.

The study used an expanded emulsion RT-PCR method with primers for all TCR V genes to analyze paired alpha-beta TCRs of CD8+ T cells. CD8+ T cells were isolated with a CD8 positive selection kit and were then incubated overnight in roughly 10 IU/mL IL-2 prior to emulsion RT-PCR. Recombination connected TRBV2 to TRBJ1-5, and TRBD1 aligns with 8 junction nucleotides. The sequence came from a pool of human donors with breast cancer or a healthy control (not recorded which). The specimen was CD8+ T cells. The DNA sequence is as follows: TGTGTTAGCAGTACGGACAGGGATCAGCCCCAGCATTTT. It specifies CVSSTDRDQPQHF.